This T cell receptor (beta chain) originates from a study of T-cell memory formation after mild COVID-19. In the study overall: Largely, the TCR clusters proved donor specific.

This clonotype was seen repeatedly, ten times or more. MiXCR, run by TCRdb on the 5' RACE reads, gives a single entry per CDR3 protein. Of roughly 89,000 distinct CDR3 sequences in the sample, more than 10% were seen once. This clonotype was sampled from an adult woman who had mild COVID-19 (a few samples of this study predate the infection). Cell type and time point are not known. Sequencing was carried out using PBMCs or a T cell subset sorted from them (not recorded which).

The chain's CDR3 is CASSYHETSGTYNEQFF. As DNA, the CDR3 is TGTGCCAGCAGTTACCACGAGACTAGCGGGACCTACAATGAGCAGTTCTTC. The rearrangement links TRBV6-2 or TRBV6-3 to TRBJ2-1; 11 positions match TRBD2. The CDR3 loop spans 17 amino acids. V gave up 2 bases and J gave up 2 bases; unmatched junction bases: 5. CDR1 and CDR2 from the germline V gene are MNHEY and SVGEGT.